This TCR beta chain is drawn from a study of T-cell reconstitution after alpha-beta-depleted transplantation in children. This clonotype was recorded a few times. As it was prepared, the TCRbeta library received unique molecular identifiers. TCRdb recomputed calls from the PCR reads with MiXCR, one row per CDR3 protein. Among roughly 400,000 distinct CDR3 sequences listed, roughly 20% were seen once. The sample in question was PBMCs from the stem cell graft donor, obtained from the stem cell graft. The sequence derives from a human donor who donated a stem cell graft to a child with acute myeloid leukemia.

For the CDR3, the DNA is TGTGCCAGCAGCGAGGGCGGCTACACTGAAGCTTTCTTT. Residues: CASSEGGYTEAFF. The V gene is TRBV7-6, the J gene TRBJ1-1; D gene ambiguous. Germline CDR1 SGHVS, CDR2 FNYEAQ. V was pared by 5 bases and J by 3 bases, with 10 bases between. This CDR3 region has 13 residues.